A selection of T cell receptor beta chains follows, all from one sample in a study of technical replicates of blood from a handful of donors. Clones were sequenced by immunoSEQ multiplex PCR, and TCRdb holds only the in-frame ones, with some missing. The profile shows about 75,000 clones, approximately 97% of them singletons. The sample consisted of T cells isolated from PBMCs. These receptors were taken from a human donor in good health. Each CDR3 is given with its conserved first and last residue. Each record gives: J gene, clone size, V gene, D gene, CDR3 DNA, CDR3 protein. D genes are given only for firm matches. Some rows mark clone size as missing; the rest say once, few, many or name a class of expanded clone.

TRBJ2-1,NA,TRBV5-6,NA,TGTGCCAGCAGCTTATACAGCTCATCTCTTCACAATGAGCAGTTCTTC,CASSLYSSSLHNEQFF
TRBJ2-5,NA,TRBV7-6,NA,TGTGCCAGCAGCTTACGCGACAGGCAAGAGACCCAGTACTTC,CASSLRDRQETQYF
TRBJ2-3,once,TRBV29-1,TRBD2,TGCAGCGTTCCTAGCGGGAGAAAGACAGATACGCAGTATTTT,CSVPSGRKTDTQYF
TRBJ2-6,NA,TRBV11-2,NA,TGTGCCAGCAGGGCCGTTAGGAGAGGTGCCGACGGGGCCAACGTCCTGACTTTC,CASRAVRRGADGANVLTF
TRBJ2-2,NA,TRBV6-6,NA,TGTGCCAGCAGTCTACTCCCTACCGGGGAGCTGTTTTTT,CASSLLPTGELFF
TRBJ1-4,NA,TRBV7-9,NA,TGTGCCAGCAGCTTAGGTCTGGGGGGGTTCAATGAAAAACTGTTTTTT,CASSLGLGGFNEKLFF
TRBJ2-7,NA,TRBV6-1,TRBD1,TGTGCCAGCAGTGAATCGCGGCGGGACAGGGGGTTCGACGAGCAGTACTTC,CASSESRRDRGFDEQYF
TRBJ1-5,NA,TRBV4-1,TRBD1,TGCGCCAGCAGCGGACAGGGTAGCAATCAGCCCCAGCATTTT,CASSGQGSNQPQHF
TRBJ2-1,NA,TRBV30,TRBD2,TGTGCCTGGACATCTAGGGGGGCTAGCGGGGCGAAGAATGAGCAGTTCTTC,CAWTSRGASGAKNEQFF
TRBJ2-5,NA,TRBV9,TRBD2,TGTGCCAGCAGCCCCCGGCTAGCGGGGAAAGAGACCCAGTACTTC,CASSPRLAGKETQYF
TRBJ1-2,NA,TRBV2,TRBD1,TGTGCCAGGGCAGACAGGGAAGGAGAGGATGGCTACACCTTC,CARADREGEDGYTF
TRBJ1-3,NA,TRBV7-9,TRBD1,TGTGCCAGCAGCTCTCCAGACAGGGGGAAATCTGGAAACACCATATATTTT,CASSSPDRGKSGNTIYF
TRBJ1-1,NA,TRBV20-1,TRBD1,TGCAGTGCAACCGACAGGGGGGCTGCTTTCTTT,CSATDRGAAFF
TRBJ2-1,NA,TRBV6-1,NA,TGTGCCAGCAGTGAATACAACAATGAGCAGTTCTTC,CASSEYNNEQFF
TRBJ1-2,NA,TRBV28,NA,TGTGCCAGCAGTTTGCCCACGACAGTTTTTTTCAGCTATGGCTACACCTTC,CASSLPTTVFFSYGYTF
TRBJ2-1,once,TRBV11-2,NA,TGTGCCAGCAGCCTAGCAACGGGACACCCGAACTACAATGAGCAGTTCTTC,CASSLATGHPNYNEQFF
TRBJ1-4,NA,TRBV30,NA,TGTGCCTGGGTTCCCCCGGGACAAAATGAAAAACTGTTTTTT,CAWVPPGQNEKLFF
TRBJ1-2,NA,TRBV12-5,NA,TGTGCTAGTGGTTTAGGGAACAGGGCTGGCTACACCTTC,CASGLGNRAGYTF
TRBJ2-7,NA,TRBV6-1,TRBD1,TGTGCCAGCAGTGAAGTTGCAGGGGGCAGCGAGCAGTACTTC,CASSEVAGGSEQYF
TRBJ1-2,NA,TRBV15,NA,TGTGCCACCAGCAGAGATCTGGGGCAGGTTGATGGCTACACCTTC,CATSRDLGQVDGYTF
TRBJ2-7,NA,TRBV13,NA,TGTGCCAGCAGCTTGACTGACCTTACTGCCACGCACTACGAGCAGTACTTC,CASSLTDLTATHYEQYF
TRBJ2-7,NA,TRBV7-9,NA,TGTGCCAGCAGCTTGGACTACTCCTACGAGCAGTACTTC,CASSLDYSYEQYF
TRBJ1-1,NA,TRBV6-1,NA,TGTGCCAGCAGTGAAACAGGGCCCACTGAAGCTTTCTTT,CASSETGPTEAFF
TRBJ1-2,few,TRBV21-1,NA,TGTGCCAGCAGCACGGCAGGGGGAGGCTACACCTTC,CASSTAGGGYTF
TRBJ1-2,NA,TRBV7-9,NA,TGTGCCAGCAGCTTAGAGTTAGCTGGCTACACCTTC,CASSLELAGYTF
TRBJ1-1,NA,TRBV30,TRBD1,TGTGCCTGGAGTGTACTGACAGGGGGCACTGAAGCTTTCTTT,CAWSVLTGGTEAFF
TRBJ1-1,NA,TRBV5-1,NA,TGCGCCAGCAGCTTCAGGGGTCTGAACACTGAAGCTTTCTTT,CASSFRGLNTEAFF
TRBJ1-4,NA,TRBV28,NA,TGTGCCAGCAGTTTATCGTTAGGAGCGAATGAAAAACTGTTTTTT,CASSLSLGANEKLFF
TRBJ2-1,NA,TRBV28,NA,TGTGCCAGCCCACCAGAGGCAGGGGATAATAAGGATGAGCAGTTCTTC,CASPPEAGDNKDEQFF
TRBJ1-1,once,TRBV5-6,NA,TGTGCCAGCAGCTTGGATCAGGGAAGTATAGGAGCTTTCTTT,CASSLDQGSIGAFF
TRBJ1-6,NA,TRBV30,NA,TGTGCCTGGAGTATAGAAGGGCGGGGAAATTCACCCCTCCACTTT,CAWSIEGRGNSPLHF
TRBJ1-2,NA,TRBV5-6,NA,TGTGCCAGCAGCCCGCAGGGCCACGCGAACTATGGCTACACCTTC,CASSPQGHANYGYTF
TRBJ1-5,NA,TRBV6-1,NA,TGTGCCAGCAGATACGGAGGCCCCCAACAGCATTTT,CASRYGGPQQHF
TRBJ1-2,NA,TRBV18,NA,TGTGCCAGCTCACCCACGTTTAGTAGGGACACCAAACCCGGAAACTATGGCTACACCTTC,CASSPTFSRDTKPGNYGYTF
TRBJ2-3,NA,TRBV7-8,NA,TGTGCCAGCAAGAACCCGGGGGGCCGCACAGATACGCAGTATTTT,CASKNPGGRTDTQYF
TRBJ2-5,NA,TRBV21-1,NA,TGTGCCAGCAGCAAATTCCGTTTGGCAGGGGGAGAGACCCAGTACTTC,CASSKFRLAGGETQYF
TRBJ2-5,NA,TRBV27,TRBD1,TGTGCCAGCAGTAGATATTCCCGGGACAGGTCATCCGAGACCCAGTACTTC,CASSRYSRDRSSETQYF
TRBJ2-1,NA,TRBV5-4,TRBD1,TGTGCCAGCAGCTTGGGAACGGCAGGGGGCAATGAGCAGTTCTTC,CASSLGTAGGNEQFF
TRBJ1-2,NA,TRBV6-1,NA,TGTGCCAGCCTTGAACGAGGTTTAAGCTATGGCTACACCTTC,CASLERGLSYGYTF
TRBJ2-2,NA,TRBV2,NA,TGTGCCAGCACTCAAGGGTATGGGGGGAGAAACACCGGGGAGCTGTTTTTT,CASTQGYGGRNTGELFF
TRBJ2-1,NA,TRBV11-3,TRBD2,TGTGCCAGCAGCTTACCCCGGACTAGCTCCTACAATGAGCAGTTCTTC,CASSLPRTSSYNEQFF
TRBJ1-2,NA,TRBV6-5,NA,TGTGCCAGCAGGCGTACTAACTATGGCTACACCTTC,CASRRTNYGYTF
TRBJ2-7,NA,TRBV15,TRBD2,TGTGCCACCAGCGGACGAACCGGGACTAGCGGGAGGCTCCTCTACGAGCAGTACTTC,CATSGRTGTSGRLLYEQYF
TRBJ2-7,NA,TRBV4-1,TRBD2,TGCGCCAGCAGGCACGGGACGACTAGCGGGGCCTACGAGCAGTACTTC,CASRHGTTSGAYEQYF
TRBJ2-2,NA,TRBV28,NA,TGTGCCAGCAGTTTAAGGCAGGGTCTCACCGGGGAGCTGTTTTTT,CASSLRQGLTGELFF
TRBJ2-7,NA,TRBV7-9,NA,TGTGCCAGCAGCTGGGACATAGGGGTGGGTTACGAGCAGTACTTC,CASSWDIGVGYEQYF
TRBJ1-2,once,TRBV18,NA,TGTGCCAGCTCACCAGCAGGGTCTAAGATGAATGGCTACACCTTC,CASSPAGSKMNGYTF
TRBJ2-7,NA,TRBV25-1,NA,TGTGCCAGCAGTCCAGTTCGAGGACTGATGTCCTACGAGCAGTACTTC,CASSPVRGLMSYEQYF
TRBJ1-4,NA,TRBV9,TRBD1,TGTGCCAGCAGCGTGGGGCCAGGGGGCGGAAAACTGTTTTTT,CASSVGPGGGKLFF
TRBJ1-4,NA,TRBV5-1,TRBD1,TGCGCCAGCAGCCCCGGGACAGGGGCGCGGGCTAATGAAAAACTGTTTTTT,CASSPGTGARANEKLFF